Below, 18 T cell receptor beta chains from the same sample are listed, as sequenced in a study of blood T cell repertoires in COVID-19 (dated by TCRdb to 2020 to 2021). Library method: the immunoSEQ multiplex PCR assay. This is the immuneACCESS table as TCRdb keeps it, with only in-frame sequences that have V and J called. A part of the clones is gone; compared with another copy, unresolved V genes explain less than half, and the rest is unexplained. Counted in this sample were just over 90,000 clones; approximately 80% of them appeared once. The ten largest account for over 6.5% of the sample. Material for sequencing was peripheral blood. The source is a man between 65 and 85 years old with acute or convalescent COVID-19.

The V gene is TRBV2, the J gene TRBJ2-3; TRBD2 matches 10 bases. The CDR3 sequence is 14 residues long. V dropped 6 bases and J dropped 6; count of bases not matched to a gene: 6. CDR1 and CDR2 from the germline V gene are SNHLY and FYNNEI. The CDR3 region is CASSRAGGWDTQYF. CDR3 DNA sequence: TGTGCCAGCAGCCGAGCGGGGGGGTGGGATACGCAGTATTTT.

The chain uses TRBV12-3 or TRBV12-4 and TRBJ2-5; D is perhaps TRBD2 (7 bases). This CDR3 has 13 residues. With 5 bases removed from V and 5 bases from J, the gap between germline ends came to 12 bases. This CDR3 is CASSKRGGETQYF. CDR3 DNA: TGTGCCAGCAGTAAAAGGGGGGGGGAGACCCAGTACTTC.

In this sample, this clone turned up once. V usage is TRBV7-2 and J usage is TRBJ2-3; 7 bases match TRBD1. CDR1 is SGHTA, CDR2 FQGNSA, per germline. The CDR3 totals 15 residues. With 2 bases clipped from V and 1 base from J, the junction kept 3 bases outside the gene matches. Here the CDR3 reads CASSLLTGGTDTQYF. DNA for the CDR3: TGTGCCAGCAGCTTATTAACAGGGGGCACAGATACGCAGTATTTT.

The chain employs TRBV2 and TRBJ1-1, with a tentative D call TRBD1 (5 bases). The CDR3 extends over 17 amino acids. Per germline, CDR1 SNHLY and CDR2 FYNNEI. The ends were cut back, 5 bases at V and 0 bases at J, with 19 bases in the middle. Here the CDR3 DNA reads TGTGCCAGCAGTAGAGACAGCTCCGGTAGGATGAACACTGAAGCTTTCTTT. It translates to CASSRDSSGRMNTEAFF.

The rearrangement links TRBV5-1 to TRBJ2-2; D uncertain. In germline, CDR1 is SGHRS, CDR2 YFSETQ. The V end lost 4 bases, the J end lost 0 bases, and 13 bases lay between the germline ends. This CDR3 is 16 amino acids long. The CDR3 bases are TGCGCCAGCAGCCTTGACACTCCCGCGAACACCGGGGAGCTGTTTTTT. This sequence encodes CASSLDTPANTGELFF.

The rearrangement joins TRBV3-1 (or the pseudogene TRBV3-2) to TRBJ2-1, with D maybe TRBD2 (6 bases). Germline V gene data show CDR1 as LGHDT and CDR2 as YNNKEL (reference sequence). Trimming pared 0 bases from V and 8 bases from J, leaving 17 bases between. The length of the CDR3 is 16 residues. CDR3 sequence: CASSQDEGLFQHEQFF. CDR3 nucleotide sequence: TGTGCCAGCAGCCAAGATGAGGGACTCTTCCAACATGAGCAGTTCTTC.

The rearrangement joins TRBV19 to TRBJ1-2, with 9 bases matching TRBD1. The CDR3 contains 14 residues. The junction had 9 bases not matched to a gene; V was cut back by 8 bases and J by 5 bases. Germline assignment: CDR1 LNHDA and CDR2 SQIVND (reference sequence). CDR3 amino acids: CASSGQGIWYGYTF. CDR3 in DNA: TGTGCCAGTTCTGGACAGGGGATTTGGTATGGCTACACCTTC.

The rearrangement joins TRBV7-2 to TRBJ1-3, with TRBD1 matching 8 bases. The germline V gene has CDR1 SGHTA and CDR2 FQGNSA. The ends lost 3 bases at V and 4 bases at J; junction bases unmatched: 5. This CDR3 contains 15 residues. The CDR3 nucleotides are TGTGCCAGCAGCTTCACTGGACAGGGAGGAAACACCATATATTTT. Encoded protein: CASSFTGQGGNTIYF.

This chain uses TRBV4-2 with TRBJ2-1, with 15 nucleotides matching TRBD2. In germline, CDR1 is LGHNA, CDR2 YNFKEQ. The trim removed 0 bases at V and 9 bases at J, leaving 12 bases unmatched. The CDR3 covers 19 residues. This CDR3 reads CASSQDDDGLAGGKVEQFF. The CDR3 DNA follows: TGTGCCAGCAGCCAAGATGATGATGGACTAGCGGGAGGGAAGGTTGAGCAGTTCTTC.

This chain joins TRBV25-1 and TRBJ2-2; 11 nucleotides align to TRBD2. Germline V gene lookup returns CDR1 MGHDK and CDR2 SYGVNS. CDR3 length: 16 residues. J was trimmed by 4 bases and V by 4 bases; bases with no gene match: 5. CDR3 DNA sequence: TGTGCCAGCAGTGTGATAGCGGGGGGGACCACCGGGGAGCTGTTTTTT. Protein: CASSVIAGGTTGELFF. Full variable domain (missing parts from reference TRBV25-1 and TRBJ2-2): EADIYQTPRYLVIGTGKKITLECSQTMGHDKMYWYQQDPGMELHLIHYSYGVNSTEKGDLSSESTVSRIRTEHFPLTLESARPSHTSQYLCASSVIAGGTTGELFFGEGSRLTVL.

There are a few counts of this clone. The CDR3 coding sequence is TGTGCCAGCAGTTCCGTCGTCGGGGAGCTGTTTTTT. Protein product: CASSSVVGELFF. The genes are TRBV6-6 and TRBJ2-2; D is uncertain. This CDR3 comprises 12 residues. Germline V gene data show CDR1 as MNHNY and CDR2 as SVGAGI (reference sequence). V lost 4 bases to trimming and J lost 7 bases, with 7 bases between them.

The CDR3 bases are TGTGCCAGCAGCCCTAGACAGGCGGCGGGAAACACCATATATTTT. It yields the protein CASSPRQAAGNTIYF. This chain connects TRBV5-6 to TRBJ1-3, with D possibly matching TRBD1 (6 bases). The V gene lost 4 bases and the J gene lost 4 bases, with 15 bases spanning the gap. The germline V gene encodes CDR1 SGHDT and CDR2 YYEEEE. CDR3 length: 15 amino acids.

This clone occurred many times. The chain couples TRBV18 to TRBJ2-7; TRBD1 matches 7 bases. Trimming cost V 1 base and J 0 bases; bases outside gene matches: 6. CDR1 is KGHSH, CDR2 LQKENI, per germline. This CDR3 has 16 residues. As DNA, the CDR3 is TGTGCCAGCTCACCACTGCCGGGACAGCACTCCTACGAGCAGTACGTC. Protein product: CASSPLPGQHSYEQYV.

The chain carries TRBV5-1 and TRBJ2-7; TRBD1 matches at 8 bases. With 0 bases clipped from V and 4 bases from J, the junction kept 3 bases outside the gene matches. Looked up from germline, CDR1 is SGHRS and CDR2 is YFSETQ. The CDR3 runs to 14 residues. The DNA of the CDR3 is TGCGCCAGCAGCTTGGGGACAGGGACATACGAGCAGTACGTC. This codes for CASSLGTGTYEQYV.

The chain combines TRBV27 with TRBJ1-5; maybe TRBD1 (6 bases). Looked up from germline, CDR1 is MNHEY and CDR2 is SMNVEV (reference sequence). Trimming shortened V by 3 bases and J by 4 bases, and 10 bases separated the two germline ends. The CDR3 has 14 residues. The CDR3 DNA sequence: TGTGCCAGCAGTTTTTCGGACAGAAATCAGCCCCAGCATTTT. This translates into CASSFSDRNQPQHF.

The V gene is TRBV7-8, the J gene TRBJ1-2; no firm D call. The CDR3 spans 15 residues. V lost 5 bases and J lost 5, with 18 bases in between. Looked up from germline, CDR1 is SGHVS and CDR2 is FQNEAQ. CDR3 sequence reads: CASSPKIDGVYGYTF. Written as DNA, the CDR3 is TGTGCCAGCAGCCCGAAGATCGACGGGGTTTATGGCTACACCTTC. Using reference TRBV7-8 and TRBJ1-2 for the parts outside the CDR3, the full variable domain is GAGVSQSPRYKVAKRGQDVALRCDPISGHVSLFWYQQALGQGPEFLTYFQNEAQLDKSGLPSDRFFAERPEGSVSTLKIQRTQQEDSAVYLCASSPKIDGVYGYTFGSGTRLTVV.

This clone occurred many times. This chain uses TRBV10-3 with TRBJ1-4; the match to TRBD1 covers 8 bases. Germline-derived CDR1 and CDR2 are ENHRY and SYGVKD. Trimming removed 2 bases from V and 0 bases from J; junction bases left unmatched: 8. The CDR3 runs to 18 residues. The DNA of the CDR3 is TGTGCCATCAGTGAGACATACCGGACAGGGTCAACTAATGAAAAACTGTTTTTT. Amino acids: CAISETYRTGSTNEKLFF.

This chain joins TRBV7-3 and TRBJ1-1; no clear D. Germline lookup yields CDR1 SGHTA and CDR2 FQGTGA. CDR3 length: 13 residues. Trimming pared 4 bases from V and 0 bases from J, leaving 6 bases between. CDR3 coding DNA: TGTGCCAGCAGCTCCGGGTTGAACACTGAAGCTTTCTTT. Its translation: CASSSGLNTEAFF.